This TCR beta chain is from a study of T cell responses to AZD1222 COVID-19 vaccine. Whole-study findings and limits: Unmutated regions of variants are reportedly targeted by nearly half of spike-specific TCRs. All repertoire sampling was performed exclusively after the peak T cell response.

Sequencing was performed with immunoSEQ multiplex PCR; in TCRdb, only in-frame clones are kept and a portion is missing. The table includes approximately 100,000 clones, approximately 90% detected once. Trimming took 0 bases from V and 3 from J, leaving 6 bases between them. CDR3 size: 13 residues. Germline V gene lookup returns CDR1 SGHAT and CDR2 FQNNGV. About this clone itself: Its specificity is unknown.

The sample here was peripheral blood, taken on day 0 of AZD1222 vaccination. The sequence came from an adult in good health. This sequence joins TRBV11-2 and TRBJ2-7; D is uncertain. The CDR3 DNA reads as TGTGCCAGCAGCTTAGAGACCCTCTACGAGCAGTACTTC. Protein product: CASSLETLYEQYF.